The clone carrying this T cell receptor (beta chain) was picked up a small number of times. The target antigen is unknown. The data stem from a study of human T cells and chemical hapten exposure. Methods used by the authors: TCRs per sample had a median of roughly 96,000 and ranged from about 20,000 to 700,000. TCRdb recomputed calls from the RACE reads with MiXCR, one row per CDR3 protein. The V and J calls reflect TCRdb's pipeline rather than the authors' work. The table has over 60,000 distinct CDR3 sequences, approximately 10% seen once. This CDR3 region has 15 residues. CDR1 is MNHEY, CDR2 SVGEGT, per germline. Trimming left V 4 bases short and J 14 bases short, with 21 bases between. Study results and caveats: There was no change with DPC sensitization in TCRs above 1 in 1000 frequency.

The sample's time point: patch test 2, 6 weeks after DPC sensitization. The treatment here: therapeutic diphenylcyclopropenone sensitization with weekly scalp DPC. This TCR was sampled from a woman between 50 and 59 years old with alopecia areata. Some clones in this sample may be carry-over from other donors' samples. Sequences were derived from whole blood, sampled in connection with sensitization to the hapten diphenylcyclopropenone (DPC). The genes are TRBV6-2 or TRBV6-3 and TRBJ1-6, with D maybe TRBD1 (5 bases). CDR3 sequence (DNA): TGTGCCAGCAGTTCCGGGGCGATTGCGCAACGGGCCCTCCACTTT. This sequence encodes CASSSGAIAQRALHF.